One sample yielded the 23 T cell receptor beta chains listed below, sequenced in a study of spatial heterogeneity in lung cancer (dated by TCRdb to 2018 to 2020). The method was 5' RACE. Sequencer: NextSeq 500. TCRdb itself trimmed the public reads at Q25 with fastp, ran MiXCR and retained productive beta chains. Rows are combined by CDR3 protein, so each entry shows the most common genes and DNA. For this sample the table gives under 100,000 distinct CDR3 sequences, of which approximately 8.6% were detected only once. 6.5% to 8.5% of the sample is in the top ten clones. This specimen's time point label, per the study, means: sample taken at primary tumor resection. Without any cell sorting, TCR sequencing was performed on whole RNA extracted either from tumor and nontumor lung tissue or from cryopreserved PBMC samples. The specimen comprised PBMCs, sampled at surgery. The receptors come from a male donor with early-stage non-small cell lung cancer.

The gene calls are TRBV20-1 and TRBJ2-1; the D call may be TRBD1 or TRBD2 (5 bases each). The V end lost 2 bases, the J end lost 2 bases, and 7 bases lay between the germline ends. Germline V lookup: CDR1 DFQATT, CDR2 SNEGSKA (reference sequence). The CDR3 extends over 13 amino acids. CDR3 in DNA: TGCAGTGCTAGACCGGGACCCTACAATGAGCAGTTCTTC. Translation: CSARPGPYNEQFF.

This clonotype was recorded many times. The V call is TRBV6-6, the J call TRBJ1-1, with 8 bases aligning to TRBD1. J gave up 6 bases and V 7 bases, and 10 bases lay outside the gene matches. In germline, CDR1 is MNHNY, CDR2 SVGAGI (reference sequence). The CDR3 length is 14 residues. CDR3 DNA: TGTGCCAGCAATCCAGGACAGGGAATGGCTGAAGCTTTCTTT. It specifies CASNPGQGMAEAFF.

In this sample, this clonotype turned up once. The V and J genes are TRBV20-1 and TRBJ2-7; the D gene is possibly TRBD1 (6 bases). CDR1 DFQATT and CDR2 SNEGSKA come from the germline V gene (reference sequence). This CDR3 has 15 amino acids. Trimming shortened V by 3 bases and J by 2 bases, and 17 bases separated the two germline ends. In DNA, the CDR3 is TGCAGTGCTAGTAATAGTGGGGGCAAAGCCTACGAGCAGTACTTC. This encodes CSASNSGGKAYEQYF.

This clonotype appeared a few times. The chain joins TRBV7-2 to TRBJ2-5, with unresolved D. The CDR3 is 12 residues long. V was trimmed by 3 bases and J by 7 bases, leaving 9 bases between them. In germline, CDR1 is SGHTA, CDR2 FQGNSA. Here the CDR3 reads CASSFLGTTQYF. The CDR3 DNA follows: TGTGCCAGCAGCTTTCTAGGAACGACCCAGTACTTC. The full variable domain, its missing parts supplied by reference TRBV7-2 and TRBJ2-5, is GAGVSQSPSNKVTEKGKDVELRCDPISGHTALYWYRQSLGQGLEFLIYFQGNSAPDKSGLPSDRFSAERTGGSVSTLTIQRTQQEDSAVYLCASSFLGTTQYFGPGTRLLVL.

In its sample, this clonotype was seen many times. This chain's CDR3 is CSVGTVNTEAFF. The CDR3 DNA reads as TGCAGCGTGGGGACAGTTAACACTGAAGCTTTCTTT. V usage is TRBV29-1 and J usage is TRBJ1-1; the match to TRBD1 covers 7 bases. The germline CDR1 and CDR2 sequences are SQVTM and ANQGSEA. The CDR3 sequence is 12 residues long. The trim removed 6 bases at V and 2 bases at J, leaving 3 bases unmatched.

This clonotype was seen repeatedly, ten times or more. The chain uses TRBV5-1 and TRBJ2-7; D is ambiguous. CDR3 length equals 12 residues. Germline CDR1 SGHRS, CDR2 YFSETQ. Trimming cost V 0 bases and J 3 bases, with 4 bases left between them. The CDR3 nucleotides are TGCGCCAGCAGCTTGGATTTCTACGAGCAGTACTTC. Protein sequence: CASSLDFYEQYF.

This clonotype appeared many times. The chain links TRBV7-9 to TRBJ2-5; the D gene is possibly TRBD1 (6 bases). V shed 1 base and J shed 7 bases, with 16 bases lying between them. The CDR3 is 15 amino acids. Germline V lookup: CDR1 SEHNR, CDR2 FQNEAQ (reference sequence). CDR3 residues: CASSLVSRDKSTQYF. In nucleotides, the CDR3 is TGTGCCAGCAGCTTAGTCTCTAGGGACAAGTCGACCCAGTACTTC.

This clonotype was detected many times. The chain recombines TRBV6-2 or TRBV6-3 with TRBJ1-1; tentatively, D is TRBD1 (5 bases). This CDR3 has 14 residues. The V and J ends lost 1 base and 1 base respectively, with 7 bases between them. Germline CDR1 and CDR2: MNHEY and SVGEGT. The CDR3 is CASSYFGANTEAFF. In nucleotides, the CDR3 is TGTGCCAGCAGTTACTTCGGGGCGAACACTGAAGCTTTCTTT.

This clonotype showed up just a few times. This chain connects TRBV5-1 to TRBJ2-7; the D gene is possibly TRBD2 (7 bases). Germline assignment: CDR1 SGHRS and CDR2 YFSETQ. There are 16 residues in the CDR3. The V and J ends lost 0 bases and 6 bases respectively, with 19 bases between them. The CDR3 loop reads CASSLAMSSGGGEQYF. Here the CDR3 DNA reads TGCGCCAGCAGCTTGGCCATGTCTAGCGGAGGGGGCGAGCAGTACTTC.

The gene calls are TRBV9 and TRBJ1-6; D remains unclear. There are 15 residues in the CDR3. The germline gives CDR1 SGDLS, CDR2 YYNGEE. Trimming removed 0 bases from V and 7 bases from J, with 11 bases in between. CDR3 nucleotides: TGTGCCAGCAGCGTAGATGGCGGCCCCAATTCACCCCTCCACTTT. It translates to CASSVDGGPNSPLHF.

In its sample, this clonotype was seen a few times. The rearrangement uses TRBV3-1 and TRBJ2-1; D not resolved. Germline V gene sequence: CDR1 LGHDT, CDR2 YNNKEL (reference sequence). This CDR3 is 16 amino acids long. V was cut by 0 bases and J by 6 bases, with 15 bases left in between. The CDR3 nucleotides read TGTGCCAGCAGCCAAGAATCGCCAGTTTTAGGCAATGAGCAGTTCTTC. As protein: CASSQESPVLGNEQFF.

In its sample, this clonotype was seen many times. V usage is TRBV29-1 and J usage is TRBJ2-1; 7 bases map to TRBD1. The CDR3 spans 12 residues. V lost 6 bases, J lost 9 bases, and 8 bases stayed unmatched. The germline gives CDR1 SQVTM, CDR2 ANQGSEA. CDR3 in DNA: TGCAGCGTCCTACCCAGGACAGGTGAGCAGTTCTTC. It specifies CSVLPRTGEQFF.

This clonotype came up many times. The chain recombines TRBV29-1 with TRBJ1-1; 8 bases fit TRBD1. The germline V gene encodes CDR1 SQVTM and CDR2 ANQGSEA. The CDR3 is 14 amino acids. V lost 6 bases, J lost 7 bases, and 13 bases stayed unmatched. In DNA form, the CDR3 reads TGCAGCGTCCAGGAGACCTGGGACAGGCTTGAAGCTTTCTTT. Translating gives CSVQETWDRLEAFF. Looking up the rest from reference TRBV29-1 and TRBJ1-1 gives the full variable domain: SAVISQKPSRDICQRGTSLTIQCQVDSQVTMMFWYRQQPGQSLTLIATANQGSEATYESGFVIDKFPISRPNLTFSTLTVSNMSPEDSSIYLCSVQETWDRLEAFFGQGTRLTVV.

The chain couples TRBV5-4 to TRBJ1-1, with TRBD1 matching over 8 bases. With V trimmed by 1 base and J by 4 bases, 6 bases remained unmatched. CDR3 size: 15 residues. The germline gives CDR1 SGHNT, CDR2 YYREEE (reference sequence). In DNA, the CDR3 is TGTGCCAGCAGCTTGCCCGGACAGGGTGGCACTGAAGCTTTCTTT. This gives the protein CASSLPGQGGTEAFF.

V usage is TRBV29-1 and J usage is TRBJ2-2; D remains unclear. V was trimmed by 5 bases and J by 0 bases, leaving 7 bases between them. CDR3 size: 13 residues. The V gene's germline CDR1 is SQVTM and CDR2 ANQGSEA. The CDR3 sequence: CSVRHTNTGELFF. The CDR3 nucleotides read TGCAGCGTTAGACACACGAACACCGGGGAGCTGTTTTTT.

This clonotype was counted at least ten times. The rearrangement uses TRBV3-1 and TRBJ2-4; unclear D gene. Germline CDR1 reads LGHDT; CDR2 reads YNNKEL (reference sequence). The CDR3 runs 16 residues. V lost 1 base and J 7 bases, leaving 17 bases between the germline ends. In DNA, the CDR3 is TGTGCCAGCAGCCAAGTTGATTTTTCGGGCTTTAACATTCAGTACTTC. Amino acid sequence: CASSQVDFSGFNIQYF.

This rearrangement joins TRBV10-3 to TRBJ2-5; TRBD1 matches at 11 bases. The germline CDR1 and CDR2 sequences are ENHRY and SYGVKD. This CDR3 is 14 amino acids long. The J segment lost 2 bases and the V segment lost 6 bases, leaving 2 bases of the junction unmatched. CDR3 in DNA: TGTGCCATCAGGGGGGACAGGGGGCAAGAGACCCAGTACTTC. This gives the protein CAIRGDRGQETQYF.

This clonotype was observed a few times. Written as DNA, the CDR3 is TGTGCCAGCGGGGACACCATCGGAGGGGCGCAGTATTTT. It is translated as CASGDTIGGAQYF. The rearrangement joins TRBV6-1 to TRBJ2-3; D may correspond to TRBD1 or TRBD2 (6 bases each). The CDR3 covers 13 residues. V gave up 8 bases and J gave up 10 bases, with 19 bases separating them. CDR1 and CDR2 (germline): MNHNS, SASEGT.

The chain employs TRBV10-3 and TRBJ2-5; D possibly corresponds to TRBD2 (5 bases). In germline, CDR1 is ENHRY, CDR2 SYGVKD. With 0 bases removed from V and 2 bases from J, the gap between germline ends came to 10 bases. The CDR3 loop spans 15 amino acids. CDR3 loop: CAISESNGEQETQYF. The CDR3 DNA reads TGTGCCATCAGTGAGTCGAACGGGGAGCAAGAGACCCAGTACTTC.

This clonotype was observed a handful of times. The rearrangement joins TRBV6-2 or TRBV6-3 to TRBJ1-1; D perhaps matches TRBD1 (6 bases). The CDR3 consists of 16 residues. The ends were cut back, 0 bases at V and 1 base at J, with 12 bases in the middle. Germline V gene sequence: CDR1 MNHEY, CDR2 SVGEGT. CDR3 protein: CASSYSWGGGNTEAFF. The CDR3 region has the DNA TGTGCCAGCAGTTACTCCTGGGGAGGGGGGAACACTGAAGCTTTCTTT.

The rearrangement joins TRBV2 to TRBJ2-3; no definite D call. CDR3 size: 11 residues. Germline CDR1 reads SNHLY; CDR2 reads FYNNEI. V dropped 4 bases and J dropped 4 bases, with 3 bases sitting between them. The CDR3 here is CASSVSDTQYF. The DNA of the CDR3 is TGTGCCAGCAGTGTTTCAGATACGCAGTATTTT. Full variable domain (missing parts from reference TRBV2 and TRBJ2-3): EPEVTQTPSHQVTQMGQEVILRCVPISNHLYFYWYRQILGQKVEFLVSFYNNEISEKSEIFDDQFSVERPDGSNFTLKIRSTKLEDSAMYFCASSVSDTQYFGPGTRLTVL.

This clonotype was detected only a few times. V gene TRBV19 combines with J gene TRBJ2-1, with D perhaps assigned TRBD1 or TRBD2 (5 bases each). Trimming stripped 0 bases from V and 13 bases from J, with 19 bases between. CDR1 LNHDA and CDR2 SQIVND come from the germline V gene (reference sequence). This CDR3 has 15 amino acids. CDR3 amino acids: CASSIDWIRGRVQFF. CDR3 DNA sequence: TGTGCCAGTAGTATAGATTGGATTCGGGGACGGGTTCAGTTCTTC.

This clonotype appeared many times. V and J are TRBV5-1 and TRBJ2-6; D call uncertain. CDR1 is SGHRS, CDR2 YFSETQ, per germline. The CDR3 covers 13 residues. Trimming shortened V by 1 base and J by 4 bases, and 3 bases separated the two germline ends. The CDR3 spells CASSLPGANVLTF. The CDR3 bases are TGCGCCAGCAGCTTGCCCGGGGCCAACGTCCTGACTTTC.